A single sample gave rise to the 19 T cell receptor beta chains below, sequenced in a study of T cell repertoires in cytomegalovirus infection. From the reads, TCRdb called clonotypes with MiXCR, one entry per CDR3 protein. The sample includes some 250,000 distinct CDR3 sequences, approximately 10% of them seen just once. The sample taken for sequencing was PBMCs. The receptors stem from a human donor in good health (CMV status not recorded). Some clones in this sample may be carry-over from other donors' samples.

This clonotype was seen ten or more times. The chain recombines TRBV7-6 with TRBJ1-5; 7 positions agree with TRBD1. V was clipped by 2 bases and J by 6 bases; unmatched bases: 7. Per the germline V gene, CDR1 is SGHVS and CDR2 is FNYEAQ. This CDR3 region has 15 residues. CDR3 protein: CASSLSRGQGQPQHF. CDR3 nucleotides: TGTGCCAGCAGCTTAAGTAGGGGGCAGGGTCAGCCCCAGCATTTT.

There are many counts of this clonotype. The rearrangement uses TRBV28 and TRBJ1-3; 8 positions agree with TRBD1. V shed 7 bases, J shed 0 bases, and the junction held 5 bases outside the gene matches. Germline loops: CDR1 MDHEN, CDR2 SYDVKM. CDR3 size: 15 residues. DNA for the CDR3: TGTGCCAGCAATTCTCAGGGGGCCTCTGGAAACACCATATATTTT. The encoded protein is CASNSQGASGNTIYF. Together with reference TRBV28 and TRBJ1-3, the CDR3 gives the full variable domain: DVKVTQSSRYLVKRTGEKVFLECVQDMDHENMFWYRQDPGLGLRLIYFSYDVKMKEKGDIPEGYSVSREKKERFSLILESASTNQTSMYLCASNSQGASGNTIYFGEGSWLTVV.

This clonotype was seen many times. The J gene is TRBJ1-1, the V gene TRBV28; 7 nucleotides line up with TRBD1. The junction had 3 bases not matched to a gene; V was cut back by 4 bases and J by 1 base. The CDR3 loop spans 14 amino acids. Germline values: CDR1 MDHEN, CDR2 SYDVKM. The CDR3 region is CASSWGTANTEAFF. The CDR3 DNA follows: TGTGCCAGCAGTTGGGGGACAGCGAACACTGAAGCTTTCTTT.

A single count supports this clonotype. A much larger clone lies one base from this, so it may be a read error. This sequence joins TRBV12-3 or TRBV12-4 and TRBJ2-7; D remains ambiguous. Trimming stripped 6 bases from V and 6 bases from J, with 12 bases between. CDR3 length equals 12 residues. CDR3 sequence: CASRRASVEQYF. CDR3 DNA sequence: TGTGCCAGCAGGAGAGCCTCGGTCGAGCAGTACTTC.

This clonotype was seen a few times. The rearrangement uses TRBV2 and TRBJ2-3; TRBD1 matches at 7 bases. Germline V gene data show CDR1 as SNHLY and CDR2 as FYNNEI. This CDR3 is built from 15 residues. V shed 6 bases and J 3 bases; nucleotides not matched to a gene: 9. The CDR3 DNA reads as TGTGCCAGCAGCAGACAGGGCCTAGGGACAGATACGCAGTATTTT. Its protein product is CASSRQGLGTDTQYF.

CDR3 coding DNA: TGTGCCAGCTCACCGAGACAGACCGAGCTCGAGCAGTACTTC. This translates into CASSPRQTELEQYF. This chain connects TRBV18 to TRBJ2-7, with D tentatively TRBD1 (5 bases). CDR1 and CDR2 (germline): KGHSH, LQKENI. CDR3 size: 14 residues. V was pared by 3 bases and J by 6 bases, with 15 bases between.

This clonotype occurred many times. V is TRBV7-6 and J is TRBJ2-2; TRBD2 agrees at 8 bases. The V and J ends lost 4 bases and 2 bases, in that order; junction bases with no gene match: 3. In germline, CDR1 is SGHVS, CDR2 FNYEAQ. CDR3 length: 15 amino acids. The CDR3 DNA is TGTGCCAGCAGCTCCCTAGCGGGTAACACCGGGGAGCTGTTTTTT. Translated: CASSSLAGNTGELFF.

This clonotype was observed many times. The V gene is TRBV7-9, the J gene TRBJ1-1; TRBD1 is a possible D gene (6 bases). The length of the CDR3 is 16 residues. V lost 3 bases to trimming and J lost 4 bases, with 18 bases between them. Germline-derived CDR1 and CDR2 are SEHNR and FQNEAQ (reference sequence). Written as DNA, the CDR3 is TGTGCCAGCAGCTTCGGACAGCGAAACCGGGGCACTGAAGCTTTCTTT. Amino acids: CASSFGQRNRGTEAFF.

This clonotype occurred many times. The chain joins TRBV7-6 to TRBJ1-4, with 7 positions matching TRBD1. J lost 8 bases, V lost 5 bases, and 14 bases had no gene match. The germline V gene encodes CDR1 SGHVS and CDR2 FNYEAQ. This CDR3 has 16 amino acids. This CDR3 reads CASSEQSGTAFEKLFF. Here the CDR3 DNA reads TGTGCCAGCAGCGAGCAATCCGGGACAGCTTTCGAAAAACTGTTTTTT.

This clonotype was seen ten or more times. The rearrangement uses TRBV7-2 and TRBJ2-5, with 8 bases that match TRBD2. With 1 base clipped from V and 5 bases from J, the junction kept 9 bases outside the gene matches. Germline loops: CDR1 SGHTA, CDR2 FQGNSA. This CDR3 is 16 amino acids long. CDR3: CASSLVERGPGETQYF. The CDR3 coding sequence is TGTGCCAGCAGCTTAGTTGAGCGGGGGCCGGGGGAGACCCAGTACTTC. Full variable domain (rest looked up from reference TRBV7-2 and TRBJ2-5): GAGVSQSPSNKVTEKGKDVELRCDPISGHTALYWYRQSLGQGLEFLIYFQGNSAPDKSGLPSDRFSAERTGGSVSTLTIQRTQQEDSAVYLCASSLVERGPGETQYFGPGTRLLVL.

This clonotype was observed a few times. The V call is TRBV19, the J call TRBJ2-3; TRBD2 matches at 11 bases. The CDR3 covers 18 residues. Germline CDR1 is LNHDA and CDR2 is SQIVND (reference sequence). The junction had 15 bases not matched to a gene; V was cut back by 3 bases and J by 7 bases. The CDR3 DNA reads as TGTGCCAGTAGTATGGGGCTAGCATCTAGCGGGGGGACCAATACGCAGTATTTT. Its translation is CASSMGLASSGGTNTQYF.

This clonotype was counted ten times or more. V usage is TRBV6-2 or TRBV6-3 and J usage is TRBJ1-1; D not resolved. Germline CDR1 is MNHEY and CDR2 is SVGEGT. With 6 bases removed from V and 1 base from J, the gap between germline ends came to 12 bases. The CDR3 is 14 residues long. This CDR3 is CASSYNSRNTEAFF. The CDR3 DNA is TGTGCCAGCAGCTATAACTCCAGGAACACTGAAGCTTTCTTT.

This clonotype was recorded at least ten times. V gene TRBV6-2 or TRBV6-3 combines with J gene TRBJ1-1; the D gene is possibly TRBD1 (5 bases). The germline CDR1 and CDR2 sequences are MNHEY and SVGEGT. V lost 1 base and J 1 base, leaving 16 bases between the germline ends. The CDR3 spans 17 residues. The CDR3 DNA is TGTGCCAGCAGTTACTATGAGGGGAGACTAACGAACACTGAAGCTTTCTTT. This translates into CASSYYEGRLTNTEAFF.

This clonotype came up many times. The chain joins TRBV11-2 to TRBJ2-7, with D possibly being TRBD2 (6 bases). Germline loops: CDR1 SGHAT, CDR2 FQNNGV. The CDR3 consists of 13 residues. The V end lost 7 bases, the J end lost 2 bases, and 12 bases lay between the germline ends. The CDR3: CASTRAGPYEQYF. DNA for the CDR3: TGTGCCAGCACCCGGGCGGGGCCCTACGAGCAGTACTTC.

This clonotype has a count of ten or more. The chain links TRBV28 to TRBJ1-1; weak D call: TRBD1 (5 bases). The V gene lost 4 bases and the J gene lost 6 bases, with 12 bases spanning the gap. The germline gives CDR1 MDHEN, CDR2 SYDVKM. This CDR3 has 13 residues. Written as DNA, the CDR3 is TGTGCCAGCAGTTCAGGCAAGGGGCCTGAAGCTTTCTTT. Its protein is CASSSGKGPEAFF.

This clonotype was observed at least ten times. V is TRBV28 and J is TRBJ1-2; TRBD1 matches 12 bases. J gave up 3 bases and V 1 base, and 6 bases lay outside the gene matches. Looked up from germline, CDR1 is MDHEN and CDR2 is SYDVKM. The CDR3 runs to 17 residues. In DNA form, the CDR3 reads TGTGCCAGCAGTTTATCGGGACAGGGGGCGCCCGACTATGGCTACACCTTC. Translating gives CASSLSGQGAPDYGYTF.

The V and J genes are TRBV30 and TRBJ2-3, with 9 bases that match TRBD2. Germline V CDR1 and CDR2: GTSNPN, SVGIG (reference sequence). With V trimmed by 4 bases and J by 4 bases, 6 bases remained unmatched. The CDR3 consists of 14 residues. The CDR3 protein is CAWIAGVGPDTQYF. The DNA for the CDR3 is TGTGCCTGGATAGCGGGAGTGGGGCCAGATACGCAGTATTTT.

The genes are TRBV7-2 and TRBJ2-7; a possible D gene is TRBD1 (6 bases). Between the trimmed V and J ends, which lost 7 bases and 2 bases, there was a span of 15 bases. This CDR3 contains 14 residues. Germline CDR1 reads SGHTA; CDR2 reads FQGNSA. CDR3 nucleotide sequence: TGTGCCAGCAATCTGGGACAAGGACCCTACGAGCAGTACTTC. Translation gives CASNLGQGPYEQYF.

The chain employs TRBV12-3 or TRBV12-4 and TRBJ2-4, with TRBD1 identical over 9 bases. This CDR3 is 15 amino acids long. J lost 3 bases, V lost 7 bases, and 7 bases had no gene match. The CDR3 coding sequence is TGTGCCAGCACCCGGGACAGGGAACGCAAAAACATTCAGTACTTC. It encodes CASTRDRERKNIQYF.